This is a list of T cell receptor beta chains from one sample in a study of control samples from healthy donors and cancer patients. Sequencing was performed with immunoSEQ multiplex PCR; in TCRdb, only in-frame clones are kept and a portion is missing. The sample records about 98,000 clones, around 80% being singletons. Specimen: blood. These receptors all stem from a woman under 40 in good health. Each CDR3 is given with its conserved first and last residue. The D gene is left open where the match is weak. Where a row states a size, it is once, few, many or the class of an expanded clone; other rows omit it.

J: TRBJ2-6; size: .; D: .; V: TRBV15; DNA: TGTGCCACCTCAGGGGGACTCTCTGGGGCCAACGTCCTGACTTTC; CDR3: CATSGGLSGANVLTF
J: TRBJ1-1; size: few; D: .; V: TRBV5-4; DNA: TGTGCCAGCAGCTTAGAAGAGGGGGTAGGCAAAGCTTTCTTT; CDR3: CASSLEEGVGKAFF
J: TRBJ2-3; size: .; D: TRBD1; V: TRBV9; DNA: TGTGCCAGCAGCGCTGACAGGGGAACAGATACGCAGTATTTT; CDR3: CASSADRGTDTQYF
J: TRBJ2-1; size: once; D: .; V: TRBV24-1; DNA: TGTGCCACCAGTGATCCTGGCCCCCCCGGTGAGCAGTTCTTC; CDR3: CATSDPGPPGEQFF
J: TRBJ2-6; size: once; D: .; V: TRBV21-1; DNA: TGTGCCCGCAGGGGGGGACACCCCAGGGTAGGGGCCAACGTCCTGACTTTC; CDR3: CARRGGHPRVGANVLTF
J: TRBJ2-6; size: .; D: .; V: TRBV5-1; DNA: TGCGCCAGCAGCTTTTACTCTGGGGCCAACGTCCTGACTTTC; CDR3: CASSFYSGANVLTF
J: TRBJ2-5; size: .; D: TRBD2; V: TRBV7-9; DNA: TGTGCCAGCAGCTTAAGGCGGGGGGTTTACCAAGAGACCCAGTACTTC; CDR3: CASSLRRGVYQETQYF
J: TRBJ2-2; size: .; D: .; V: TRBV7-8; DNA: TGTGCCAGCCTTTTGGCGGTTAACACCGGGGAGCTGTTTTTT; CDR3: CASLLAVNTGELFF
J: TRBJ2-2; size: .; D: TRBD1; V: TRBV6-6; DNA: TGTGCCAGCATGAAGGGGGCCCCCGGGGAGCTGTTTTTT; CDR3: CASMKGAPGELFF
J: TRBJ2-2; size: .; D: .; V: TRBV7-9; DNA: TGTGCCAGCAGCTTAGTTCCCACGCGAGAGCTGTTTTTT; CDR3: CASSLVPTRELFF
J: TRBJ2-3; size: .; D: TRBD2; V: TRBV9; DNA: TGTGCCAGCAGCGCCAACCGCGGACTAGCGTACACAGATACGCAGTATTTT; CDR3: CASSANRGLAYTDTQYF
J: TRBJ2-7; size: .; D: .; V: TRBV3-1/TRBV3-2; DNA: TGTGCCAGCAGCGTTGGGGGCGTCCTCTACGAGCAGTACTTC; CDR3: CASSVGGVLYEQYF
J: TRBJ1-6; size: .; D: .; V: TRBV30; DNA: TGTGCCTGGAGTCCCCAAGGCAGGGGTAACTCCTATAATTCACCCCTCCACTTT; CDR3: CAWSPQGRGNSYNSPLHF
J: TRBJ1-2; size: .; D: TRBD1; V: TRBV29-1; DNA: TGCAGCGTCCCGACAGGGGGTGGCTACACCTTC; CDR3: CSVPTGGGYTF
J: TRBJ2-7; size: .; D: TRBD1; V: TRBV6-1; DNA: TGTGCCAGCCGTGACGGGACAGAACGGTACTTC; CDR3: CASRDGTERYF
J: TRBJ1-6; size: .; D: .; V: TRBV9; DNA: TGTGCCAGCAGCCCCTCCCTAGGCGGAGCAAGCTCCTATAATTCACCCCTCCACTTT; CDR3: CASSPSLGGASSYNSPLHF
J: TRBJ2-1; size: .; D: TRBD1; V: TRBV5-1; DNA: TGCGCCAGCAGCTTAAGACAGGGTTCCTACAATGAGCAGTTCTTC; CDR3: CASSLRQGSYNEQFF
J: TRBJ1-2; size: few; D: .; V: TRBV30; DNA: TGTGCCTGGAGTGCAGGGCAGCCCGCATCCTTC; CDR3: CAWSAGQPASF
J: TRBJ2-7; size: .; D: .; V: TRBV4-3; DNA: TGCGCCAGCAGCCGCGCACCGGGAGACTACGAGCAGTACTTC; CDR3: CASSRAPGDYEQYF
J: TRBJ2-4; size: .; D: TRBD2; V: TRBV24-1; DNA: TGTGCCACGTGCATGAGACTAGCGGGGGGCCGGGCGCTGAACATTCAGTACTTC; CDR3: CATCMRLAGGRALNIQYF
J: TRBJ2-7; size: .; D: TRBD1; V: TRBV6-5; DNA: TGTGCCAGCAGTTATCCCCGACAGGGGGTCTACGAGCAGTACTTC; CDR3: CASSYPRQGVYEQYF
J: TRBJ2-7; size: .; D: .; V: TRBV29-1; DNA: TGCAGCGTTGGGCAGGGTACCTACGAGCAGTACTTC; CDR3: CSVGQGTYEQYF
J: TRBJ2-5; size: .; D: TRBD1; V: TRBV24-1; DNA: TGTGCCACCAGCAGGGGGAACGGGCAAGAGACCCAGTACTTC; CDR3: CATSRGNGQETQYF
J: TRBJ2-1; size: few; D: .; V: TRBV19; DNA: TGTGCCAGTAGTATAGGTGAGGTTCAGTTCTTC; CDR3: CASSIGEVQFF
J: TRBJ1-1; size: .; D: .; V: TRBV15; DNA: TGTGCCACCAGCAGAGACCCAGGGAAGTCTACTGAAGCTTTCTTT; CDR3: CATSRDPGKSTEAFF
J: TRBJ1-2; size: .; D: TRBD1; V: TRBV7-2; DNA: TGTGCCAGCAGCTTACGGGACAGTGCTTTAGGCTACACCTTC; CDR3: CASSLRDSALGYTF
J: TRBJ1-2; size: .; D: TRBD1; V: TRBV11-2; DNA: TGTGCCACTCACCGCGGGAGGGGGCGTAACTATGGCTACACCTTC; CDR3: CATHRGRGRNYGYTF
J: TRBJ1-1; size: .; D: .; V: TRBV6-2/TRBV6-3; DNA: TGTGCCAGCAGCTGGCTCCGGACAGTTATGAACACTGAAGCTTTCTTT; CDR3: CASSWLRTVMNTEAFF
J: TRBJ2-7; size: .; D: TRBD1; V: TRBV27; DNA: TGTGCCAGCAGTTCACCGGGACAGGGAGCCGAGCAGTACTTC; CDR3: CASSSPGQGAEQYF
J: TRBJ2-7; size: .; D: .; V: TRBV9; DNA: TGTGCCAGCAGCGTAGACGGACATGGTTACGAGCAGTACTTC; CDR3: CASSVDGHGYEQYF
J: TRBJ2-7; size: .; D: .; V: TRBV19; DNA: TGTGCCAGTAGTATGGGTCGCGGTGACATCTCCTACGAGCAGTACTTC; CDR3: CASSMGRGDISYEQYF
J: TRBJ1-2; size: .; D: .; V: TRBV3-1/TRBV3-2; DNA: TGTGCCAGCAGCCAAGATTATGGCTACACCTTC; CDR3: CASSQDYGYTF
J: TRBJ2-7; size: .; D: .; V: TRBV11-2; DNA: TGTGCCAGCAGCTTAGGTGCAGGGGAGGGATACGAGCAGTACTTC; CDR3: CASSLGAGEGYEQYF
J: TRBJ1-2; size: few; D: .; V: TRBV10-2; DNA: TGCGCCAGCAGTGAGAGCTCCCAGGGGTATGGCTACACCTTC; CDR3: CASSESSQGYGYTF
J: TRBJ2-2; size: .; D: .; V: TRBV6-6; DNA: TGTGCCAGCAGTTACTCGTCCGGACAAAACACCGGGGAGCTGTTTTTT; CDR3: CASSYSSGQNTGELFF
J: TRBJ2-1; size: few; D: .; V: TRBV7-9; DNA: TGTGCCAGCAGCTCTGAGGGAAGCAATGAGCAGTTCTTC; CDR3: CASSSEGSNEQFF
J: TRBJ2-2; size: .; D: TRBD2; V: TRBV20-1; DNA: TGCAGTGCTAGTCTACCTAGCGGGGCATCTCTGAGGTCGGCCGGGGAGCTGTTTTTT; CDR3: CSASLPSGASLRSAGELFF
J: TRBJ2-3; size: .; D: .; V: TRBV2; DNA: TGTGCCAGCAGTGGGCACGCGGGGAGCACAGATACGCAGTATTTT; CDR3: CASSGHAGSTDTQYF
J: TRBJ2-4; size: .; D: .; V: TRBV19; DNA: TGTGCCAGTAGTACCAGACAGGTCTTAAGGAACATTCAGTACTTC; CDR3: CASSTRQVLRNIQYF
J: TRBJ2-7; size: .; D: TRBD1; V: TRBV6-1; DNA: TGTGCCAGCAGTGAAGCGATATTCGCAGGGGGATACTACGAGCAGTACTTC; CDR3: CASSEAIFAGGYYEQYF
J: TRBJ1-2; size: few; D: .; V: TRBV7-9; DNA: TGTGCCAGCAGCTTATTGAATGGGGGAAGCTACACCTTC; CDR3: CASSLLNGGSYTF
J: TRBJ2-7; size: .; D: .; V: TRBV29-1; DNA: TGCAGCGTTGAGTCGTCGGCCAACGAGCAGTACTTC; CDR3: CSVESSANEQYF
J: TRBJ2-7; size: .; D: .; V: TRBV7-2; DNA: TGTGCCAGCAGCTTAGCCTCGGGGGTTCTCGAGCAGTACTTC; CDR3: CASSLASGVLEQYF
J: TRBJ1-4; size: once; D: .; V: TRBV14; DNA: TGTGCCAGCAGCCAGGAAGATTTGGGGCGGAGTGCAACTAATGAAAAACTGTTTTTT; CDR3: CASSQEDLGRSATNEKLFF
J: TRBJ2-7; size: .; D: .; V: TRBV7-2; DNA: TGTGCCAGCAGCTTATCTAGGTTCTCCTACGAGCAGTACTTC; CDR3: CASSLSRFSYEQYF
J: TRBJ2-3; size: .; D: TRBD2; V: TRBV30; DNA: TGTGCCTGGAGTTTCGGTACTAGCGGCCCCACAGATACGCAGTATTTT; CDR3: CAWSFGTSGPTDTQYF
J: TRBJ2-3; size: once; D: .; V: TRBV4-2; DNA: TGTGCCAGCAGCCAAGGTCCCCTAGGTGGCACAGATACGCAGTATTTT; CDR3: CASSQGPLGGTDTQYF
J: TRBJ2-6; size: .; D: .; V: TRBV7-2; DNA: TGTGCCAGCAGCTTAGAAGGTAGCTGGGCCAACGTCCTGACTTTC; CDR3: CASSLEGSWANVLTF
J: TRBJ1-2; size: .; D: .; V: TRBV12-3/TRBV12-4; DNA: TGTGCCAGCAGTTTACGAGATAACTATGGCTACACCTTC; CDR3: CASSLRDNYGYTF
J: TRBJ2-3; size: .; D: TRBD2; V: TRBV10-1; DNA: TGCGCCAGCAGTGTCCGGGGGGGCCCAGATACGCAGTATTTT; CDR3: CASSVRGGPDTQYF
J: TRBJ1-5; size: many; D: .; V: TRBV6-1; DNA: TGTGCCAGCAGTGAATGGGGCGGGTATAGCAATCAGCCCCAGCATTTT; CDR3: CASSEWGGYSNQPQHF
J: TRBJ2-2; size: few; D: .; V: TRBV19; DNA: TGTGCCAGCAAAGACAGGCACCCCCTTTACACCGGGGAGCTGTTTTTT; CDR3: CASKDRHPLYTGELFF
J: TRBJ1-2; size: .; D: .; V: TRBV2; DNA: TGTGCCAGCAGTGAAAAGGCTCTGGCCTATGGCTACACCTTC; CDR3: CASSEKALAYGYTF